This T cell receptor (beta chain) originates from a study of blood T cell repertoires in COVID-19. Whole-study context: Some COVID-19 samples were acute and others convalescent; all came from the United States, Italy and Spain. PBMCs, B-cell-depleted T cells, or T cells provided the cDNA or gDNA that made up the material.

Seattle patients were enrolled while actively infected and followed longitudinally. This clone was counted once. The repertoire was sequenced with immunoSEQ multiplex PCR; TCRdb's copy has only in-frame clones and lacks some. The sample yields 250,000 to 350,000 clones, about 85% seen once. Specimen: peripheral blood. This sequence was found in a human donor with COVID-19, enrolled during active disease. The donor label of this sample is uncertain.

This CDR3 reads CASSREGSTEAFF. As DNA, the CDR3 is TGTGCCAGCAGTAGAGAGGGAAGTACTGAAGCTTTCTTT. This sequence joins TRBV6-2 or TRBV6-3 and TRBJ1-1, with D unclear. The CDR3 is made up of 13 amino acids. Per germline, CDR1 MNHEY and CDR2 SVGEGT. The V end lost 5 bases, the J end lost 5 bases, and 12 bases lay between the germline ends.